This TCR beta chain was profiled in a study of control samples from healthy donors and cancer patients. V lost 3 bases, J lost 0 bases, and 9 bases lay in between. The CDR3 is made up of 15 amino acids. Germline-derived CDR1 and CDR2 are MNHNY and SVGAGI (reference sequence). Assay: immunoSEQ multiplex PCR; the TCRdb copy retains only in-frame clones and omits some. The table shows about 83,000 clones, with roughly 91% occurring only once. The specimen was blood. This sequence was found in a middle-aged man in good health. The V gene is TRBV6-6, the J gene TRBJ1-3; D not resolved. The CDR3 DNA reads as TGTGCCAGCAGTTATCTCGGGAGCTCTGGAAACACCATATATTTT. This encodes CASSYLGSSGNTIYF.